Following are 9 T cell receptor beta chains from one sample sequenced in a study of cytomegalovirus exposure and HLA in healthy donors. Both 60 Vbeta primers and 13 Jbeta primers went into the PCR. The data were produced by immunoSEQ multiplex PCR, yet TCRdb's version contains in-frame clones alone and is incomplete. This sample has more than 65,000 clones; under 80% occur once, and the top ten carry around 6.4%. The sample comprised PBMCs. The receptor set was obtained from a man between 18 and 29 years old in good health and CMV-seropositive.

The chain employs TRBV5-4 and TRBJ2-7; tentatively, D is TRBD2 (6 bases). The V end lost 4 bases, the J end lost 5 bases, and 13 bases lay between the germline ends. Germline V gene lookup returns CDR1 SGHNT and CDR2 YYREEE (reference sequence). The CDR3 covers 13 residues. The CDR3 nucleotides are TGTGCCAGCAGCCTGGGACTTACGAACGAGCAGTACTTC. Translation gives CASSLGLTNEQYF.

This clone was found once. CDR3 DNA sequence: TGTGCCAGCAGTTTCTCCAGACTGCTTTCCTCCTACGAGCAGTACTTC. It specifies CASSFSRLLSSYEQYF. The chain couples TRBV6-5 to TRBJ2-7; D call uncertain. V was shortened by 4 bases and J by 0 bases, with 16 bases between the two germline ends. Germline V CDR1 and CDR2: MNHEY, SVGAGI. The CDR3 consists of 16 residues.

This clone is a singleton in its sample. This chain joins TRBV10-2 and TRBJ1-1, with D uncertain. CDR1 and CDR2 from the germline V gene are WSHSY and SAAADI. The CDR3 contains 16 residues. Trimming pared 3 bases from V and 6 bases from J, leaving 20 bases between. CDR3 residues: CASSDGGNLAFSEAFF. In nucleotides, the CDR3 is TGCGCCAGCAGTGACGGAGGGAATTTGGCGTTCTCTGAAGCTTTCTTT.

The CDR3 DNA sequence: TGTGCCAGTAGCAACTGGACAGGGGGGCATGGCTACACCTTC. It yields the protein CASSNWTGGHGYTF. The chain couples TRBV19 to TRBJ1-2, with 10 bases identical to TRBD1. This CDR3 region has 14 residues. V lost 6 bases to trimming and J lost 6 bases; unmatched junction nucleotides: 7. Germline CDR1 LNHDA, CDR2 SQIVND (reference sequence).

In this sample, this clone turned up a few times. The gene calls are TRBV5-4 and TRBJ2-1; D gene uncertain. CDR3 size: 12 residues. V was cut by 1 base and J by 11 bases, with 10 bases left in between. The germline gives CDR1 SGHNT, CDR2 YYREEE (reference sequence). The CDR3, as DNA: TGTGCCAGCAGCTTGCGAGGCGCCAAGCAGTTCTTC. Translating gives CASSLRGAKQFF.

The rearrangement uses TRBV9 and TRBJ2-2; D uncertain. Trimming pared 2 bases from V and 1 base from J, leaving 6 bases between. Germline lookup yields CDR1 SGDLS and CDR2 YYNGEE. The CDR3 loop spans 14 amino acids. The CDR3 bases are TGTGCCAGCAGCGTTGGCAGGAACACCGGGGAGCTGTTTTTT. It codes for CASSVGRNTGELFF.

V gene TRBV2 combines with J gene TRBJ2-1; D call uncertain. The germline V gene encodes CDR1 SNHLY and CDR2 FYNNEI. CDR3 length equals 14 residues. Trimming pared 8 bases from V and 3 bases from J, leaving 14 bases between. DNA of the CDR3: TGTGCCAGCCAAGTAGACTCCGGCTACAATGAGCAGTTCTTC. The encoded protein is CASQVDSGYNEQFF.

The rearrangement links TRBV7-3 to TRBJ2-5; D remains unclear. Trimming removed 2 bases from V and 4 bases from J, with 8 bases in between. This CDR3 spans 13 amino acids. Looked up from germline, CDR1 is SGHTA and CDR2 is FQGTGA. The CDR3 spells CASSLAALETQYF. CDR3 DNA: TGTGCCAGCAGCTTAGCGGCCCTAGAGACCCAGTACTTC.

The V gene is TRBV13, the J gene TRBJ1-5, with a weak D call TRBD1 (5 bases). Germline values: CDR1 PRHDT, CDR2 FYEKMQ (reference sequence). The V end lost 0 bases, the J end lost 5 bases, and 8 bases lay between the germline ends. The CDR3 has 14 amino acids. DNA for the CDR3: TGTGCCAGCAGCTTAGGGGCAGGGTATCAGCCCCAGCATTTT. Amino acid sequence: CASSLGAGYQPQHF.